This passage covers 11 T cell receptor beta chains from one sample sequenced in a study of blood T cell repertoires in COVID-19. Profiled with immunoSEQ multiplex PCR; TCRdb holds only in-frame clones, not every one. Of hundreds of thousands of clones listed, roughly 86% are singletons. Input material: PBMCs or T cells enriched from blood (not recorded which). These receptors were taken from a woman aged 45 to 65 who had recovered from COVID-19.

V is TRBV6-5 and J is TRBJ1-1, with D perhaps TRBD1 (6 bases). The CDR3 has 11 residues. Germline V gene sequence: CDR1 MNHEY, CDR2 SVGAGI. The V end was cut by 6 bases, the J end by 6 bases, with 8 bases between. The CDR3 sequence: CASSHRAEAFF. The DNA for the CDR3 is TGTGCCAGCAGCCACAGGGCTGAAGCTTTCTTT.

The chain uses TRBV29-1 and TRBJ1-1; no clear D gene. V dropped 4 bases and J dropped 0 bases, with 9 bases sitting between them. Germline V gene data show CDR1 as SQVTM and CDR2 as ANQGSEA. The CDR3 totals 13 residues. CDR3 nucleotide sequence: TGCAGCGTTGTTAACCCTATGAACACTGAAGCTTTCTTT. Translation: CSVVNPMNTEAFF. Combining the CDR3 with reference TRBV29-1 and TRBJ1-1 gives the whole variable domain SAVISQKPSRDICQRGTSLTIQCQVDSQVTMMFWYRQQPGQSLTLIATANQGSEATYESGFVIDKFPISRPNLTFSTLTVSNMSPEDSSIYLCSVVNPMNTEAFFGQGTRLTVV.

The chain carries TRBV9 and TRBJ1-5, with a tentative D call TRBD1 (5 bases). From germline, CDR1 is SGDLS and CDR2 YYNGEE. This CDR3 is built from 15 residues. Trimming left V 3 bases short and J 7 bases short, with 17 bases between. The CDR3 DNA is TGTGCCAGCAGCGCCTCTGGGCAGGGCGGACAGCCCCAGCATTTT. It encodes CASSASGQGGQPQHF.

The gene calls are TRBV28 and TRBJ1-6; the D gene is possibly TRBD1 (6 bases). Germline V gene lookup returns CDR1 MDHEN and CDR2 SYDVKM. Trimming removed 2 bases from V and 6 bases from J, with 20 bases in between. The CDR3 runs 18 residues. As DNA, the CDR3 is TGTGCCAGCAGTTTACTCCGCGGGGGGCGAGAGTCTAATTCACCCCTCCACTTT. Its protein is CASSLLRGGRESNSPLHF.

V usage is TRBV19 and J usage is TRBJ2-6, with D possibly being TRBD1 (5 bases). V lost 7 bases to trimming and J lost 2 bases, with 12 bases between them. The CDR3 loop spans 15 amino acids. The V gene's germline CDR1 is LNHDA and CDR2 SQIVND (reference sequence). In DNA form, the CDR3 reads TGTGCCAGTACTGACAGCCCGGCTGGGGCCAACGTCCTGACTTTC. Amino acids: CASTDSPAGANVLTF. Full variable domain (remainder filled in from reference TRBV19 and TRBJ2-6): DGGITQSPKYLFRKEGQNVTLSCEQNLNHDAMYWYRQDPGQGLRLIYYSQIVNDFQKGDIAEGYSVSREKKESFPLTVTSAQKNPTAFYLCASTDSPAGANVLTFGAGSRLTVL.

The chain has TRBV4-3 and TRBJ2-3; 9 nucleotides align to TRBD2. V lost 4 bases and J lost 4; bases outside the gene matches: 9. The CDR3 spans 16 residues. The germline V gene encodes CDR1 LGHNA and CDR2 YSLEER. The CDR3 spells CASSRGPSGIPDTQYF. CDR3 in DNA: TGCGCCAGCAGCCGGGGGCCTAGCGGGATTCCAGATACGCAGTATTTT.

The V and J genes are TRBV5-5 and TRBJ1-3, with TRBD1 as a possible D gene (5 bases). The CDR3 has 17 residues. The germline CDR1 and CDR2 sequences are SGHKS and YYEKEE (reference sequence). V lost 4 bases, J lost 4 bases, and 21 bases lay in between. The CDR3 nucleotides are TGTGCCAGCAGCCCGGGGGTCCCCTGGGGAGCCGGAAACACCATATATTTT. It is translated as CASSPGVPWGAGNTIYF.

This clone came up once. The gene calls are TRBV15 and TRBJ2-6, with TRBD1 as a possible D gene (6 bases). V was cut by 1 base and J by 0 bases, with 16 bases left in between. CDR1 is LNHNV, CDR2 YYDKDF, per germline (reference sequence). The CDR3 consists of 19 residues. The CDR3 loop reads CATSRAKAGVSSGANVLTF. In DNA, the CDR3 is TGTGCCACCAGCAGAGCTAAAGCAGGGGTCAGCTCTGGGGCCAACGTCCTGACTTTC.

This clone has just one count. The rearrangement uses TRBV11-2 and TRBJ1-4; TRBD1 is a possible D gene (6 bases). Germline CDR1 is SGHAT and CDR2 is FQNNGV. V lost 5 bases, J lost 4 bases, and 17 bases lay in between. This CDR3 contains 16 residues. The DNA for the CDR3 is TGTGCCAGCAGCGCTGAGGGGGGGTTATGTAATGAAAAACTGTTTTTT. Encoded protein: CASSAEGGLCNEKLFF.

This chain links TRBV28 with TRBJ1-5, with 8 bases matching TRBD1. CDR1 and CDR2 (germline): MDHEN, SYDVKM. This CDR3 spans 17 amino acids. Trimming removed 2 bases from V and 3 bases from J; junction bases left unmatched: 9. CDR3 sequence reads: CASSLPRRDRHNQPQHF. CDR3 nucleotide sequence: TGTGCCAGCAGTTTACCGCGGAGGGACAGGCACAATCAGCCCCAGCATTTT.

The chain recombines TRBV30 with TRBJ1-2; D might be TRBD1 (6 bases). This CDR3 is built from 13 residues. From germline, CDR1 is GTSNPN and CDR2 SVGIG (reference sequence). The V and J ends lost 6 bases and 1 base respectively, with 12 bases between them. Written as DNA, the CDR3 is TGTGCCTGCTCTGTACAGGGTAACTATGGCTACACCTTC. Translating it yields CACSVQGNYGYTF.